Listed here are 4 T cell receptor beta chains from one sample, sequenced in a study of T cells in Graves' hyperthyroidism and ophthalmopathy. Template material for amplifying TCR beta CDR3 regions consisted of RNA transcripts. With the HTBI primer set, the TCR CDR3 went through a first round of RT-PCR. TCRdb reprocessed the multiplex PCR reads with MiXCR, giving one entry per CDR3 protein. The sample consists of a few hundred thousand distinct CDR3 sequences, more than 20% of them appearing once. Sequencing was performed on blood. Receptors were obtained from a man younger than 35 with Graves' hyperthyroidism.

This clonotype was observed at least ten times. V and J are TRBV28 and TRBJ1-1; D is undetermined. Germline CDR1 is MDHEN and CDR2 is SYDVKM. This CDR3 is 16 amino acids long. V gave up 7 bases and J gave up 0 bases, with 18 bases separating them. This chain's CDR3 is CASTYSDGPMNTEAFF. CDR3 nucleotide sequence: TGTGCCAGCACCTACTCGGACGGACCCATGAACACTGAAGCTTTCTTT.

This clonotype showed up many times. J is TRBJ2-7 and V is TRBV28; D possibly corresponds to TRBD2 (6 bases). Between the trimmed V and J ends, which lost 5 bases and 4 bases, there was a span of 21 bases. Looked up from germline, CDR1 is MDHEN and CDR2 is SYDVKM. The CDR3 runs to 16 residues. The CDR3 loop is CASSPGAWGGEYEQYF. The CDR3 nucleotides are TGTGCCAGCAGTCCTGGGGCGTGGGGCGGGGAATACGAGCAGTACTTC.

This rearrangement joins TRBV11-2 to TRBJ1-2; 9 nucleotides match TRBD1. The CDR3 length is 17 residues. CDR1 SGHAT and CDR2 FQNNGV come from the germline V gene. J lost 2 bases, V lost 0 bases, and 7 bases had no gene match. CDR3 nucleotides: TGTGCCAGCAGCTTAGATCTTGGGACAGGGTCCAACTATGGCTACACCTTC. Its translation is CASSLDLGTGSNYGYTF.

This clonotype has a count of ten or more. In DNA form, the CDR3 reads TGTGCCATCTGGGTCATACAGGGGGGGATGAACACTGAAGCTTTCTTT. It codes for CAIWVIQGGMNTEAFF. This rearrangement joins TRBV27 to TRBJ1-1; 8 nucleotides match TRBD1. The trim removed 10 bases at V and 0 bases at J, leaving 13 bases unmatched. CDR3 length: 16 residues. The germline gives CDR1 MNHEY, CDR2 SMNVEV (reference sequence).